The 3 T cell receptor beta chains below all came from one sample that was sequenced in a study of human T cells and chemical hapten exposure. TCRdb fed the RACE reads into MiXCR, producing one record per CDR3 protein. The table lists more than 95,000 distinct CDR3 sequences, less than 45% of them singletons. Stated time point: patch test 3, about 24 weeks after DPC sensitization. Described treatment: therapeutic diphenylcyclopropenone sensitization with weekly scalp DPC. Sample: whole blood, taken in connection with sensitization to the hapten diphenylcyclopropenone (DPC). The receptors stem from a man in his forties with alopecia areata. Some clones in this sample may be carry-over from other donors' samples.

The CDR3 DNA follows: TGCAGCGTTCTAATGTCCTATGGCTACACCTTC. Its translation: CSVLMSYGYTF. The chain joins TRBV29-1 to TRBJ1-2; no reliable D call. Germline lookup yields CDR1 SQVTM and CDR2 ANQGSEA. The germline V and J ends were trimmed by 5 bases and 4 bases, with 8 bases remaining between them. The CDR3 spans 11 residues.

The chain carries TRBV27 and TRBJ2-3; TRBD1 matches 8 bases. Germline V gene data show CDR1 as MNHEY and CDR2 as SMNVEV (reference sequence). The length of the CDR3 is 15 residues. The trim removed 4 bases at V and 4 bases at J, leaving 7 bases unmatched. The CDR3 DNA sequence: TGTGCCAGCAGTTCCCAGGGGGCGCGCTCAGATACGCAGTATTTT. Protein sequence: CASSSQGARSDTQYF.

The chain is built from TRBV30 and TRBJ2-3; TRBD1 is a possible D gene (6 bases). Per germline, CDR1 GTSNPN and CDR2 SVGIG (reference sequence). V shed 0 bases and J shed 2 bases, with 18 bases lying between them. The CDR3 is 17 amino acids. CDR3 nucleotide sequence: TGTGCCTGGAGTGTATGGGTCAAAACAGGGTCCACAGATACGCAGTATTTT. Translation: CAWSVWVKTGSTDTQYF. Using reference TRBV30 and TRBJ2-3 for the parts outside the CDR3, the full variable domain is SQTIHQWPATLVQPVGSPLSLECTVEGTSNPNLYWYRQAAGRGLQLLFYSVGIGQISSEVPQNLSASRPQDRQFILSSKKLLLSDSGFYLCAWSVWVKTGSTDTQYFGPGTRLTVL.